Below are 14 T cell receptor beta chains sequenced from a single sample in a study of blood T cells in healthy people across ages. Primers used in a second PCR of roughly 6 to 11 cycles were a sample-barcoded 5' primer and a J-beta primer mix. TCRdb analysed the 5' RACE reads with MiXCR anew, one entry per CDR3 protein. This repertoire shows about a million distinct CDR3 sequences, roughly 51% found once; its top ten account for 20% to 25%. The sample consisted of blood. All receptors come from an older woman in good health.

This rearrangement joins TRBV12-3 or TRBV12-4 to TRBJ2-3; maybe TRBD2 (6 bases). Trimming removed 6 bases from V and 5 bases from J, with 18 bases in between. This CDR3 has 15 amino acids. The CDR3 region is CASSLTGQGGDTQYF. DNA for the CDR3: TGTGCCAGCAGCCTCACTGGGCAGGGAGGAGATACGCAGTATTTT.

The rearrangement uses TRBV23-1 and TRBJ2-7, with D tentatively TRBD2 (6 bases). The J call could be wrong; TRBJ2-4 is a better fit for the DNA end. TRBV23-1 is known as an ORF, though its function is uncertain. The CDR3 consists of 15 residues. The CDR3 coding sequence is TGCGCCAGCAGTCAAAGAGGAGGGCCAGGAAACATTCAGTACTTC. Its translation: CASSQRGGPGNIQYF.

A note on this clonotype: A read error is possible here, since a much larger clone lies one base away. The chain couples TRBV5-1 to TRBJ2-1, with a possible D match to TRBD1 (6 bases). Germline CDR1 reads SGHRS; CDR2 reads YFSETQ. The CDR3 is 14 residues long. The CDR3 is CAGSLLGAYNEQFF. DNA of the CDR3: TGCGCCGGCAGCCTTTTGGGGGCTTACAATGAGCAGTTCTTC. Full variable domain (rest looked up from reference TRBV5-1 and TRBJ2-1): KAGVTQTPRYLIKTRGQQVTLSCSPISGHRSVSWYQQTPGQGLQFLFEYFSETQRNKGNFPGRFSGRQFSNSRSEMNVSTLELGDSALYLCAGSLLGAYNEQFFGPGTRLTVL.

J is TRBJ2-7 and V is TRBV25-1; 7 nucleotides agree with TRBD2. CDR3 length: 14 amino acids. Germline values: CDR1 MGHDK, CDR2 SYGVNS. The V gene end was trimmed by 0 bases and the J gene end by 7 bases; junction bases not matched to a gene: 6. The CDR3 region has the DNA TGTGCCAGCAGTGAATACAGCGGGAATGATGAGCAGTACTTC. This codes for CASSEYSGNDEQYF.

This clonotype was seen a handful of times. The rearrangement uses TRBV20-1 and TRBJ2-7; TRBD1 matches 7 bases. The CDR3 contains 12 residues. Germline loops: CDR1 DFQATT, CDR2 SNEGSKA (reference sequence). V dropped 6 bases and J dropped 1; count of bases not matched to a gene: 3. As DNA, the CDR3 is TGCAGTGCCCAGGACAGGTCCTACGAGCAGTACTTC. It translates to CSAQDRSYEQYF.

This chain links TRBV12-3 or TRBV12-4 with TRBJ1-5; D call uncertain. The germline V and J ends were trimmed by 5 bases and 3 bases, with 8 bases remaining between them. The CDR3 has 13 residues. CDR3 nucleotide sequence: TGTGCCAGCAGTAGTAGGGACAATCAGCCCCAGCATTTT. Translating it yields CASSSRDNQPQHF.

The V gene is TRBV5-1, the J gene TRBJ1-2; tentative D call: TRBD1 (6 bases). This CDR3 has 14 amino acids. Germline V gives CDR1 SGHRS, CDR2 YFSETQ. V lost 0 bases, J lost 3 bases, and 9 bases lay in between. In nucleotides, the CDR3 is TGCGCCAGCAGCTTGGACGGGGGCGACTATGGCTACACCTTC. Translating gives CASSLDGGDYGYTF.

The rearrangement joins TRBV5-1 to TRBJ2-7, with TRBD2 as a possible D gene (5 bases). V gave up 0 bases and J gave up 2 bases, with 15 bases separating them. CDR1 and CDR2 (germline): SGHRS, YFSETQ. The CDR3 sequence is 16 residues long. CDR3 bases: TGCGCCAGCAGCTTGGAAGCCACGAGGGAGCCCTACGAGCAGTACTTC. Amino acid sequence: CASSLEATREPYEQYF.

This chain joins TRBV29-1 and TRBJ1-2, with D possibly matching TRBD1 (5 bases). V lost 3 bases to trimming and J lost 4 bases, with 12 bases between them. Germline V CDR1 and CDR2: SQVTM, ANQGSEA. The CDR3 spans 13 residues. The DNA for the CDR3 is TGCAGCGTTGAGGGACTCGGGGGCTATGGCTACACCTTC. Translation gives CSVEGLGGYGYTF.

This clonotype was observed a few times. The genes are TRBV25-1 and TRBJ2-3; TRBD1 or TRBD2 may be the D gene (5 bases each). Germline values: CDR1 MGHDK, CDR2 SYGVNS. The CDR3 extends over 14 amino acids. Trimming removed 3 bases from V and 0 bases from J, with 7 bases in between. The DNA for the CDR3 is TGTGCCAGCAGTGACCGGGACAGCACAGATACGCAGTATTTT. Its translation: CASSDRDSTDTQYF.

This clonotype was counted a single time. The J gene is TRBJ1-4, the V gene TRBV27, with a possible D match to TRBD1 (6 bases). V lost 7 bases and J lost 4, with 10 bases in between. The CDR3 loop spans 13 amino acids. Germline V gene sequence: CDR1 MNHEY, CDR2 SMNVEV (reference sequence). CDR3 region: CASKTGVNEKLFF. CDR3 bases: TGTGCCAGCAAGACAGGCGTTAATGAAAAACTGTTTTTT.

The CDR3 bases are TGTGCCATCGGGTCAGGACAGACTATCTACGAGCAGTACTTC. It translates to CAIGSGQTIYEQYF. The chain carries TRBV10-3 and TRBJ2-7; the D gene is possibly TRBD1 (6 bases). CDR1 is ENHRY and CDR2 is SYGVKD in the germline V gene. Deletions cut 8 bases from V and 3 bases from J, with 17 bases between. There are 14 residues in the CDR3.

The genes are TRBV12-3 or TRBV12-4 and TRBJ2-5; 10 bases line up with TRBD2. This CDR3 spans 15 amino acids. Germline trimming cut 5 bases from V and 11 bases from J; bases unmatched to any gene: 14. In nucleotides, the CDR3 is TGTGCCAGCAGTAGTAGCGGGAGGAAATACAATGAGCAGTACTTC. Its protein product is CASSSSGRKYNEQYF.

V is TRBV20-1 and J is TRBJ1-1, with 7 bases lining up with TRBD1. Germline trimming cut 5 bases from V and 7 bases from J; bases unmatched to any gene: 4. This CDR3 has 11 residues. Germline-derived CDR1 and CDR2 are DFQATT and SNEGSKA (reference sequence). The CDR3, as DNA: TGCAGTGCTCCAAGACAGGGTGAAGCTTTCTTT. Translation: CSAPRQGEAFF.